Listed here are 23 T cell receptor beta chains from one sample, sequenced in a study of T-cell reconstitution after alpha-beta-depleted transplantation in children. Using unique molecular identifiers, the investigators prepared the TCRbeta library. MiXCR, run by TCRdb on the PCR reads, gives a single entry per CDR3 protein. The sample has about 610,000 distinct CDR3 sequences; about 10% are singletons. The sample in question was PBMCs from the stem cell graft donor, obtained from the stem cell graft. These receptor sequences come from a human donor who donated a stem cell graft to a child with acute myeloid leukemia.

This clonotype was counted ten times or more. The chain has TRBV5-6 and TRBJ2-3; D uncertain. The CDR3 spans 14 residues. Germline loops: CDR1 SGHDT, CDR2 YYEEEE. Trimming left V 1 base short and J 2 bases short, with 8 bases between. The CDR3 sequence is CASSLRGYTDTQYF. For the CDR3, the DNA is TGTGCCAGCAGCTTGCGCGGATACACAGATACGCAGTATTTT.

This clonotype was observed a handful of times. The chain uses TRBV20-1 and TRBJ2-3; a weak D match, TRBD2 (6 bases). Trimming cost V 3 bases and J 2 bases, with 15 bases left between them. Germline values: CDR1 DFQATT, CDR2 SNEGSKA (reference sequence). This CDR3 has 15 amino acids. In DNA form, the CDR3 reads TGCAGTGCTAGGGTCCTCGGCGGGGCCACAGATACGCAGTATTTT. Amino acids: CSARVLGGATDTQYF.

This clonotype occurred many times. Here the CDR3 DNA reads TGTGCCAGCAGAGTACAGGGTGATACGCAGTATTTT. Translating it yields CASRVQGDTQYF. The chain joins TRBV2 to TRBJ2-3; D might be TRBD1 (6 bases). CDR1 is SNHLY, CDR2 FYNNEI, per germline. CDR3 length equals 12 residues. With 6 bases removed from V and 6 bases from J, the gap between germline ends came to 10 bases.

This clonotype has ten or more counts. V usage is TRBV7-2 and J usage is TRBJ2-5; D unclear. This CDR3 spans 11 amino acids. V shed 5 bases and J shed 3 bases, with 4 bases lying between them. Germline loops: CDR1 SGHTA, CDR2 FQGNSA. Here the CDR3 DNA reads TGTGCCAGCAGCCACAAAGAGACCCAGTACTTC. Protein product: CASSHKETQYF.

This clonotype was counted ten times or more. This chain connects TRBV3-1 to TRBJ2-7, with D hard to call. Germline values: CDR1 LGHDT, CDR2 YNNKEL (reference sequence). Between the trimmed V and J ends, which lost 2 bases and 2 bases, there was a span of 1 base. The CDR3 is 11 residues long. The CDR3 spells CASSQPYEQYF. The CDR3 DNA follows: TGTGCCAGCAGCCAACCCTACGAGCAGTACTTC.

This clonotype came up many times. The chain recombines TRBV24-1 with TRBJ2-3; tentative D call: TRBD2 (6 bases). V shed 4 bases and J shed 5 bases, with 12 bases lying between them. CDR3 length: 14 amino acids. From germline, CDR1 is KGHDR and CDR2 SFDVKD. CDR3 sequence reads: CATSDPTSLDTQYF. CDR3 in DNA: TGTGCCACCAGTGACCCTACTAGCTTAGATACGCAGTATTTT.

In its sample, this clonotype was seen a few times. The chain carries TRBV6-1 and TRBJ1-6; TRBD1 agrees at 8 bases. Germline V CDR1 and CDR2: MNHNS, SASEGT. J was trimmed by 7 bases and V by 3 bases; bases with no gene match: 14. This CDR3 is 18 amino acids long. CDR3 sequence (DNA): TGTGCCAGCAGTGAGAGGACAGGGAGCGGGACAAGGAATTCACCCCTCCACTTT. Protein product: CASSERTGSGTRNSPLHF.

This chain links TRBV24-1 with TRBJ1-5; 9 nucleotides match TRBD1. J gave up 3 bases and V 2 bases, and 4 bases lay outside the gene matches. The CDR3 has 16 residues. CDR1 is KGHDR, CDR2 SFDVKD, per germline. The CDR3 region is CATSDSDRGNNQPQHF. For the CDR3, the DNA is TGTGCCACCAGTGATTCGGACAGGGGTAACAATCAGCCCCAGCATTTT.

The chain combines TRBV12-3 or TRBV12-4 with TRBJ2-1; 7 bases map to TRBD1. The CDR3 is 14 residues long. Trimming removed 5 bases from V and 10 bases from J; junction bases left unmatched: 11. As DNA, the CDR3 is TGTGCCAGCAGTCCCCGGACAGGCGGAATAGAGCAGTTCTTC. It is translated as CASSPRTGGIEQFF.

This clonotype occurred many times. The gene calls are TRBV10-2 and TRBJ2-4, with D maybe TRBD1 (5 bases). The germline V gene has CDR1 WSHSY and CDR2 SAAADI. The CDR3 has 14 amino acids. Trimming stripped 2 bases from V and 2 bases from J, with 7 bases between. As DNA, the CDR3 is TGCGCCAGCAGTGAGGGGGCTCCCAAAAACATTCAGTACTTC. Its protein is CASSEGAPKNIQYF.

This clonotype was seen repeatedly, ten times or more. The V and J genes are TRBV5-1 and TRBJ2-2; D is perhaps TRBD1 or TRBD2 (5 bases each). Trimming took 4 bases from V and 3 from J, leaving 13 bases between them. From germline, CDR1 is SGHRS and CDR2 YFSETQ. CDR3 size: 15 residues. CDR3 sequence: CASSLKRGDTGELFF. The CDR3 DNA reads TGCGCCAGCAGCCTAAAGAGAGGGGACACCGGGGAGCTGTTTTTT.

The chain joins TRBV9 to TRBJ2-3; TRBD2 agrees at 10 bases. Germline CDR1 and CDR2: SGDLS and YYNGEE. V trimming: 7 bases; J trimming: 3 bases; junction bases outside the gene matches: 5. The CDR3 totals 14 residues. The CDR3 reads CASGRTSGTDTQYF. The CDR3, as DNA: TGTGCCAGCGGAAGGACTAGCGGAACAGATACGCAGTATTTT.

V gene TRBV19 combines with J gene TRBJ1-4; D possibly corresponds to TRBD1 (5 bases). V was cut by 1 base and J by 8 bases, with 11 bases left in between. Germline CDR1 LNHDA, CDR2 SQIVND (reference sequence). This CDR3 spans 14 amino acids. The CDR3 spells CASSIGGRGEKLFF. The CDR3 bases are TGTGCCAGTAGTATAGGGGGCCGAGGGGAAAAACTGTTTTTT.

This clonotype came up a few times. This chain links TRBV9 with TRBJ2-1; TRBD2 agrees at 7 bases. In germline, CDR1 is SGDLS, CDR2 YYNGEE. V was clipped by 4 bases and J by 3 bases; unmatched bases: 7. This CDR3 has 15 residues. The CDR3 is CASSPFERDYNEQFF. The DNA for the CDR3 is TGTGCCAGCAGCCCCTTCGAGCGGGACTACAATGAGCAGTTCTTC.

This clonotype was counted only a few times. This chain joins TRBV7-3 and TRBJ2-2, with 7 bases identical to TRBD2. This CDR3 spans 16 amino acids. V lost 1 base, J lost 7 bases, and 9 bases stayed unmatched. Germline V CDR1 and CDR2: SGHTA, FQGTGA. This chain's CDR3 is CASSLRHGLGHGELFF. The CDR3 region has the DNA TGTGCCAGCAGCTTAAGGCACGGACTAGGCCACGGGGAGCTGTTTTTT.

This clonotype occurred many times. The chain uses TRBV20-1 and TRBJ1-3, with a tentative D call TRBD1 (6 bases). The CDR3 is 16 residues long. The germline gives CDR1 DFQATT, CDR2 SNEGSKA (reference sequence). Trimming stripped 4 bases from V and 0 bases from J, with 16 bases between. CDR3 DNA: TGCAGTGCTACACAGGGCGTCCATCCCTCTGGAAACACCATATATTTT. Amino acid sequence: CSATQGVHPSGNTIYF.

This clonotype turned up a few times. The chain uses TRBV15 and TRBJ1-5, with D possibly TRBD1 on 6 matching bases. Per germline, CDR1 LNHNV and CDR2 YYDKDF (reference sequence). V dropped 1 base and J dropped 1 base, with 20 bases sitting between them. The CDR3 runs 19 residues. Here the CDR3 reads CATSRGRTDEAWSNQPQHF. DNA for the CDR3: TGTGCCACCAGCAGAGGCCGGACAGACGAAGCTTGGAGCAATCAGCCCCAGCATTTT.

This clonotype was found many times. The rearrangement joins TRBV30 to TRBJ2-3; TRBD2 aligns across 10 bases. Per the germline V gene, CDR1 is GTSNPN and CDR2 is SVGIG (reference sequence). With V trimmed by 8 bases and J by 1 base, 3 bases remained unmatched. The length of the CDR3 is 13 residues. The CDR3 here is CAGTSGGTDTQYF. CDR3 coding DNA: TGTGCCGGAACTAGCGGGGGCACAGATACGCAGTATTTT.

This clonotype occurred many times. CDR3 region: CSVWGAGGYTF. CDR3 coding DNA: TGCAGCGTGTGGGGGGCAGGTGGCTACACCTTC. V usage is TRBV29-1 and J usage is TRBJ1-2; TRBD1 might be the D (6 bases). Germline-derived CDR1 and CDR2 are SQVTM and ANQGSEA. V lost 6 bases, J lost 7 bases, and 12 bases lay in between. The CDR3 loop spans 11 amino acids.

The chain has TRBV20-1 and TRBJ1-5; 8 bases align to TRBD1. CDR1 and CDR2 from the germline V gene are DFQATT and SNEGSKA (reference sequence). This CDR3 has 15 amino acids. Losses at the gene ends were 3 bases for V and 2 bases for J; bases not matched to a gene: 6. CDR3 sequence: CSASQRGQGNQPQHF. CDR3 in DNA: TGCAGTGCTAGCCAGCGGGGACAGGGCAATCAGCCCCAGCATTTT.

This clonotype was observed many times. The chain links TRBV2 to TRBJ2-3, with TRBD2 matching 13 bases. The CDR3 loop spans 15 amino acids. Looked up from germline, CDR1 is SNHLY and CDR2 is FYNNEI. V was pared by 6 bases and J by 2 bases, with 2 bases of the junction left unmatched. In DNA, the CDR3 is TGTGCCAGCAGGACTAGCGGGGGGCCCACAGATACGCAGTATTTT. This encodes CASRTSGGPTDTQYF.

This clonotype has a handful of counts. V usage is TRBV7-2 and J usage is TRBJ2-3; TRBD2 agrees at 9 bases. Germline lookup yields CDR1 SGHTA and CDR2 FQGNSA. Trimming removed 4 bases from V and 10 bases from J; junction bases left unmatched: 3. CDR3 length: 12 residues. CDR3 region: CASSSTSGSQYF. CDR3 nucleotides: TGTGCCAGCAGCTCGACTAGCGGATCGCAGTATTTT.

This clonotype was counted at least ten times. This chain uses TRBV7-2 with TRBJ2-2; D not certain. Trimming removed 2 bases from V and 0 bases from J, with 13 bases in between. The CDR3 is made up of 17 amino acids. Germline V gives CDR1 SGHTA, CDR2 FQGNSA. The chain's CDR3 is CASSLTIGRSNTGELFF. The CDR3 coding sequence is TGTGCCAGCAGCTTAACTATTGGCAGGTCGAACACCGGGGAGCTGTTTTTT.